These 21 T cell receptor beta chains originate from one sample sequenced in a study of shared clonotypes between healthy human individuals. Sequenced by immunoSEQ multiplex PCR; TCRdb stores in-frame clones only, minus some. The table includes 2 million to 2.5 million clones, approximately 94% detected once. Sequenced input: naive CD4+ T cells sorted from blood. Subset noted: CD45RA+ positively selected. These receptor sequences come from a man aged 18 to 29 in good health.

This chain joins TRBV11-3 and TRBJ2-5, with 8 nucleotides matching TRBD2. In germline, CDR1 is SGHNT, CDR2 YENEEA. There are 13 residues in the CDR3. After removal of 5 bases from V and 7 bases from J, the junction contained 6 bases not matched to a gene. The CDR3: CASSHLAGGTQYF. As DNA, the CDR3 is TGTGCCAGCAGCCATCTAGCGGGCGGGACCCAGTACTTC.

This chain connects TRBV5-4 to TRBJ2-5; 7 bases map to TRBD1. V shed 0 bases and J 4 bases; nucleotides not matched to a gene: 3. CDR1 and CDR2 from the germline V gene are SGHNT and YYREEE (reference sequence). This CDR3 is 14 amino acids long. Here the CDR3 reads CASSLGGTVETQYF. The CDR3 coding sequence is TGTGCCAGCAGCTTGGGGGGGACAGTAGAGACCCAGTACTTC.

The rearrangement links TRBV30 to TRBJ2-2; a possible D gene is TRBD2 (6 bases). The CDR3 has 15 residues. With 5 bases removed from V and 0 bases from J, the gap between germline ends came to 13 bases. The germline V gene encodes CDR1 GTSNPN and CDR2 SVGIG (reference sequence). The CDR3 here is CAWLGGSTNTGELFF. For the CDR3, the DNA is TGTGCCTGGCTCGGGGGTTCCACGAACACCGGGGAGCTGTTTTTT.

The chain uses TRBV5-1 and TRBJ1-4; no clear D. CDR3 size: 15 residues. Germline-derived CDR1 and CDR2 are SGHRS and YFSETQ. V lost 0 bases, J lost 2 bases, and 8 bases lay in between. Here the CDR3 DNA reads TGCGCCAGCAGCTTGGAAGGGTTCACTAATGAAAAACTGTTTTTT. It specifies CASSLEGFTNEKLFF.

This rearrangement joins TRBV6-1 to TRBJ1-1; no firm D call. CDR3 length equals 18 residues. Trimming took off 2 bases at V and 0 bases at J, with 19 bases between the two ends. Germline values: CDR1 MNHNS, CDR2 SASEGT. The CDR3 region has the DNA TGTGCCAGCAGTGAACGCAGGCTATCTGCGAGGATGAACACTGAAGCTTTCTTT. Translation: CASSERRLSARMNTEAFF.

The CDR3 DNA reads TGTGCCAGCAGCTTGGGGCGGATCAATGAAAAACTGTTTTTT. This codes for CASSLGRINEKLFF. The chain couples TRBV11-1 to TRBJ1-4, with D possibly matching TRBD1 (5 bases). V lost 3 bases, J lost 5 bases, and 10 bases lay in between. The length of the CDR3 is 14 residues. Germline CDR1 reads SGHAT; CDR2 reads FQDESV (reference sequence).

The chain has TRBV11-2 and TRBJ1-3, with D uncertain. Per germline, CDR1 SGHAT and CDR2 FQNNGV. This CDR3 is 15 amino acids long. V lost 0 bases, J lost 2 bases, and 8 bases lay in between. This CDR3 reads CASSLEGYTGNTIYF. The DNA of the CDR3 is TGTGCCAGCAGCTTAGAGGGGTACACTGGAAACACCATATATTTT.

The CDR3 here is CASSQVIVSPLHF. Here the CDR3 DNA reads TGCGCCAGCAGCCAAGTAATCGTTTCACCCCTCCACTTT. The chain has TRBV4-1 and TRBJ1-6; D gene ambiguous. Germline lookup yields CDR1 MGHRA and CDR2 YSYEKL. The CDR3 is made up of 13 amino acids. V was trimmed by 1 base and J by 9 bases, leaving 7 bases between them.

The chain recombines TRBV29-1 with TRBJ2-3, with D possibly being TRBD1 (5 bases). The length of the CDR3 is 14 residues. Per the germline V gene, CDR1 is SQVTM and CDR2 is ANQGSEA. V was cut by 0 bases and J by 4 bases, with 11 bases left in between. CDR3 loop: CSVEDGQGADTQYF. In DNA, the CDR3 is TGCAGCGTTGAAGATGGGCAGGGTGCAGATACGCAGTATTTT.

This chain joins TRBV10-3 and TRBJ2-3; D is unresolved. Germline CDR1 ENHRY, CDR2 SYGVKD. V was shortened by 3 bases and J by 4 bases, with 11 bases between the two germline ends. This CDR3 has 14 amino acids. CDR3 amino acids: CAISDVGKADTQYF. For the CDR3, the DNA is TGTGCCATCAGTGACGTGGGGAAGGCAGATACGCAGTATTTT.

The V call is TRBV6-1, the J call TRBJ1-1; D is possibly TRBD1 (6 bases). The CDR3 spans 14 residues. Trimming took off 2 bases at V and 5 bases at J, with 12 bases between the two ends. CDR1 MNHNS and CDR2 SASEGT come from the germline V gene. The CDR3 nucleotides are TGTGCCAGCAGTGAACCAGGGGAAAGGACTGAAGCTTTCTTT. This translates into CASSEPGERTEAFF.

About this clone itself: Other nucleotide sequences from this sample produce the same CDR3. The chain couples TRBV6-1 to TRBJ2-1; 7 nucleotides align to TRBD1. The CDR3 has 13 amino acids. V lost 6 bases to trimming and J lost 3 bases; unmatched junction nucleotides: 2. Germline-derived CDR1 and CDR2 are MNHNS and SASEGT. The CDR3 DNA reads TGTGCCAGCAGCCGGGACAGCTACAATGAGCAGTTCTTC. It translates to CASSRDSYNEQFF.

V usage is TRBV30 and J usage is TRBJ1-1; TRBD1 is a possible D gene (5 bases). The CDR3 is 13 amino acids. Germline CDR1 and CDR2: GTSNPN and SVGIG (reference sequence). V was shortened by 5 bases and J by 10 bases, with 20 bases between the two germline ends. The CDR3 DNA follows: TGTGCCTGGGCCCGGGACGGCCGGGAGGGAGCTTTCTTT. Translated: CAWARDGREGAFF.

The V call is TRBV27, the J call TRBJ2-7; 10 bases are shared with TRBD1. Germline CDR1 is MNHEY and CDR2 is SMNVEV (reference sequence). The ends lost 5 bases at V and 3 bases at J; junction bases unmatched: 10. CDR3 length equals 16 residues. The CDR3 here is CASSHYGTGVSYEQYF. CDR3 nucleotides: TGTGCCAGCAGTCACTACGGGACAGGGGTGAGCTACGAGCAGTACTTC.

The rearrangement links TRBV7-2 to TRBJ1-1, with D uncertain. V lost 6 bases to trimming and J lost 0 bases, with 5 bases between them. Looked up from germline, CDR1 is SGHTA and CDR2 is FQGNSA. The CDR3 contains 12 residues. The CDR3: CASRRLNTEAFF. The CDR3 DNA reads as TGTGCCAGCAGACGACTGAACACTGAAGCTTTCTTT. Supplemented by reference TRBV7-2 and TRBJ1-1, the full variable domain reads GAGVSQSPSNKVTEKGKDVELRCDPISGHTALYWYRQSLGQGLEFLIYFQGNSAPDKSGLPSDRFSAERTGGSVSTLTIQRTQQEDSAVYLCASRRLNTEAFFGQGTRLTVV.

Details on this clone: Other DNA variants within this sample encode the same CDR3. The chain is built from TRBV28 and TRBJ2-7; 9 nucleotides line up with TRBD1. This CDR3 comprises 15 residues. Germline V lookup: CDR1 MDHEN, CDR2 SYDVKM. J lost 3 bases, V lost 5 bases, and 8 bases had no gene match. The CDR3 DNA follows: TGTGCCAGCAGTGCCCCCGGGACAGGGAACTACGAGCAGTACTTC. Residues: CASSAPGTGNYEQYF.

V and J are TRBV21-1 and TRBJ1-2; TRBD1, the D gene given by the table, was not confirmed from the DNA. TRBV21-1 is a pseudogene. The CDR3 extends over 21 amino acids. CDR3 nucleotides: TGTGCCAGCAGTGATACAAATCCCACTTTGGACAGGAATGGAACCCCGTATGGCTACACCTTC. It yields the protein CASSDTNPTLDRNGTPYGYTF.

The chain carries TRBV6-1 and TRBJ2-5; 11 positions match TRBD2. Germline CDR1 MNHNS, CDR2 SASEGT. With V trimmed by 1 base and J by 5 bases, 6 bases remained unmatched. The CDR3 has 16 amino acids. The CDR3 here is CASSEEGSGRGETQYF. In DNA, the CDR3 is TGTGCCAGCAGTGAAGAGGGTAGCGGGAGGGGGGAGACCCAGTACTTC.

V and J are TRBV29-1 and TRBJ2-7; D gene uncertain. V lost 4 bases to trimming and J lost 0 bases, with 13 bases between them. Germline CDR1 is SQVTM and CDR2 is ANQGSEA. CDR3 length: 14 amino acids. The CDR3 protein is CSVGAAFSSYEQYF. The CDR3 DNA reads TGCAGCGTTGGGGCGGCTTTTTCCTCCTACGAGCAGTACTTC.

This clone appeared a single time. The chain links TRBV5-8 to TRBJ1-1; 9 nucleotides agree with TRBD1. Losses at the gene ends were 4 bases for V and 1 base for J; bases not matched to a gene: 11. The CDR3 extends over 17 amino acids. Germline V CDR1 and CDR2: SGHTS, YDEGEE. The CDR3 sequence is CASSRGTGMRSNTEAFF. In nucleotides, the CDR3 is TGTGCCAGCAGCAGAGGGACAGGGATGAGGTCGAACACTGAAGCTTTCTTT.

The chain uses TRBV5-4 and TRBJ2-1; the D gene is possibly TRBD1 (6 bases). This CDR3 comprises 18 residues. V was clipped by 9 bases and J by 0 bases, with 25 bases between them. The V gene's germline CDR1 is SGHNT and CDR2 YYREEE (reference sequence). CDR3 protein: CATNRAVNTQSSYNEQFF. The CDR3 nucleotides read TGTGCCACGAACAGGGCCGTCAATACCCAAAGCTCCTACAATGAGCAGTTCTTC.